Many counts were recorded for the clone carrying this T cell receptor (beta chain). Antigen: not known. The data were taken from a study of early T cells in non-severe SARS-CoV-2 infection. Overall study context: Sequencing was performed on bulk RNA from unsorted whole blood, leaving chains unpaired. Study conclusions and caveats: Missing private and CD4 specificities, VDJdb matching favored anti-spike CD8 responses.

Individual cDNA molecules each received unique molecular identifiers attached to them. Each CDR3 protein gets one entry after TCRdb re-called the 5' RACE reads with MiXCR. Here the sample spans around 82,000 distinct CDR3 sequences, about 11% being singletons. The CDR3 has 15 residues. Germline V CDR1 and CDR2: LGHDT, YNNKEL (reference sequence). Trimming removed 7 bases from V and 5 bases from J; junction bases left unmatched: 9. The receptor's source is an adult who was a healthcare worker with PCR-confirmed SARS-CoV-2 infection or an uninfected control (not recorded which). The chain uses TRBV3-1 and TRBJ2-1; 9 bases fit TRBD2. The sample taken for sequencing was whole blood. The CDR3 sequence: CASTYRGLANNEQFF. The DNA for the CDR3 is TGTGCCAGCACCTACCGTGGACTAGCGAACAATGAGCAGTTCTTC.